Listed here are 16 T cell receptor beta chains from one sample, sequenced in a study of blood T cells in healthy people across ages. With a J-beta primer mix and a sample-barcoded 5' primer, a second PCR ran roughly 6 to 11 cycles. TCRdb passed the 5' RACE reads through MiXCR, listing each CDR3 protein once. The table lists 600,000 or so distinct CDR3 sequences, approximately 30% of them singletons. Source material: blood. The source is an elderly woman in good health.

This clonotype has a count of ten or more. This sequence joins TRBV3-1 and TRBJ2-1; no definite D call. The CDR3 spans 13 residues. Trimming stripped 4 bases from V and 6 bases from J, with 10 bases between. The germline V gene has CDR1 LGHDT and CDR2 YNNKEL (reference sequence). The CDR3 coding sequence is TGTGCCAGCAGCCGAACGCCCGGCAATGAGCAGTTCTTC. Its translation: CASSRTPGNEQFF.

Regarding this clonotype: A much larger clone is a single base away; this may be a read error. This rearrangement joins TRBV7-2 to TRBJ1-1; D is uncertain. Germline assignment: CDR1 SGHTA and CDR2 FQGNSA. V dropped 1 base and J dropped 5 bases, with 11 bases sitting between them. The CDR3 is made up of 14 amino acids. The CDR3 here is CASSLVPGGTEAFF. In DNA, the CDR3 is TGTGCCAGCAGCTTAGTTCCGGGTGGAACTGAAGCTTTCTTT. Full variable domain (remainder filled in from reference TRBV7-2 and TRBJ1-1): GAGVSQSPSNKVTEKGKDVELRCDPISGHTALYWYRQSLGQGLEFLIYFQGNSAPDKSGLPSDRFSAERTGGSVSTLTIQRTQQEDSAVYLCASSLVPGGTEAFFGQGTRLTVV.

This clonotype was seen at least ten times. The gene calls are TRBV27 and TRBJ1-1; no firm D call. Germline V gene lookup returns CDR1 MNHEY and CDR2 SMNVEV (reference sequence). Between the trimmed V and J ends, which lost 8 bases and 1 base, there was a span of 14 bases. This CDR3 contains 14 residues. The CDR3, as DNA: TGTGCCAGCTTACCCGCGAGACAGAACACTGAAGCTTTCTTT. Translation: CASLPARQNTEAFF.

This clonotype was seen a single time. The chain is built from TRBV20-1 and TRBJ2-2, with TRBD2 as a possible D gene (5 bases). The CDR3 length is 15 residues. The V and J ends lost 0 bases and 2 bases respectively, with 10 bases between them. From germline, CDR1 is DFQATT and CDR2 SNEGSKA (reference sequence). Written as DNA, the CDR3 is TGCAGTGCTAGAGATGGACTCCAAAACACCGGGGAGCTGTTTTTT. This gives the protein CSARDGLQNTGELFF.

This clonotype was counted many times. V and J are TRBV10-3 and TRBJ1-6; TRBD1 agrees at 7 bases. CDR1 is ENHRY, CDR2 SYGVKD, per germline. J was trimmed by 10 bases and V by 8 bases; bases with no gene match: 8. The length of the CDR3 is 13 residues. The CDR3 sequence: CAIHPGGGSPLHF. The CDR3 DNA is TGTGCCATCCACCCAGGGGGTGGATCACCCCTCCACTTT.

The chain couples TRBV6-6 to TRBJ2-3; 8 nucleotides agree with TRBD2. The CDR3 is 13 residues long. V was pared by 9 bases and J by 6 bases, with 8 bases of the junction left unmatched. Germline assignment: CDR1 MNHNY and CDR2 SVGAGI (reference sequence). CDR3: CASRDGLADTQYF. DNA for the CDR3: TGTGCCAGTAGGGATGGACTAGCTGATACGCAGTATTTT.

The chain is built from TRBV11-2 and TRBJ1-2, with 11 bases that match TRBD1. After removal of 6 bases from V and 8 bases from J, the junction contained 5 bases not matched to a gene. In germline, CDR1 is SGHAT, CDR2 FQNNGV. This CDR3 has 13 residues. CDR3 protein: CASRVGQGVGYTF. Here the CDR3 DNA reads TGTGCCAGCAGAGTGGGACAGGGGGTCGGCTACACCTTC.

This clonotype occurred many times. The V gene is TRBV20-1, the J gene TRBJ2-5; possibly TRBD1 for D (6 bases). The germline CDR1 and CDR2 sequences are DFQATT and SNEGSKA (reference sequence). The V and J ends lost 2 bases and 4 bases respectively, with 11 bases between them. This CDR3 region has 13 residues. CDR3 loop: CSARPQQGETQYF. The DNA of the CDR3 is TGCAGTGCTAGACCCCAACAGGGAGAGACCCAGTACTTC.

The gene calls are TRBV6-5 and TRBJ1-1, with TRBD1 matching over 8 bases. This CDR3 is built from 14 residues. The germline gives CDR1 MNHEY, CDR2 SVGAGI. Trimming at V came to 7 bases and at J to 8 bases, leaving 12 bases not matched to a gene. CDR3 coding DNA: TGTGCCAGCAAAGCGGACAGGGTTGCCGCGGAAGCTTTCTTT. It encodes CASKADRVAAEAFF.

This clonotype appeared many times. CDR3 nucleotide sequence: TGCAGTGCTTCGCGGACAGGGGCCGTCTACGAGCAGTACTTC. It is translated as CSASRTGAVYEQYF. The chain couples TRBV20-1 to TRBJ2-7; 9 positions agree with TRBD1. There are 14 residues in the CDR3. V lost 5 bases and J lost 3; bases outside the gene matches: 8. In germline, CDR1 is DFQATT, CDR2 SNEGSKA (reference sequence).

This clonotype was detected ten times or more. The rearrangement joins TRBV12-3 or TRBV12-4 to TRBJ2-7; a possible D gene is TRBD1 (5 bases). The CDR3 spans 10 residues. V lost 5 bases, J lost 6 bases, and 5 bases lay in between. Here the CDR3 reads CASSRGEQYF. DNA for the CDR3: TGTGCCAGCAGTAGGGGCGAGCAGTACTTC.

The table lists this clonotype with many counts. The chain uses TRBV7-2 and TRBJ2-3; D possibly uses TRBD1 or TRBD2 (6 bases each). In germline, CDR1 is SGHTA, CDR2 FQGNSA. Trimming stripped 0 bases from V and 1 base from J, with 11 bases between. The CDR3 contains 16 residues. The CDR3: CASSLAGGSRTDTQYF. CDR3 in DNA: TGTGCCAGCAGCTTAGCGGGGGGCTCTCGCACAGATACGCAGTATTTT.

This clonotype was recorded a few times. This may come from a read error, since a much larger clone is one base off. The genes are TRBV10-3 and TRBJ2-7, with 9 bases aligning to TRBD2. CDR1 is ENHRY and CDR2 is SYGVKD in the germline V gene. CDR3 length equals 15 residues. The CDR3 loop reads CTIAAGRGGVNEQYF. The CDR3, as DNA: TGTACCATCGCGGCGGGGCGCGGGGGGGTAAACGAGCAGTACTTC.

The V gene is TRBV5-6, the J gene TRBJ1-1, with D uncertain. There are 14 residues in the CDR3. Germline V gene data show CDR1 as SGHDT and CDR2 as YYEEEE. The ends were cut back, 1 base at V and 4 bases at J, with 11 bases in the middle. This chain's CDR3 is CASSLSSRPTEAFF. The CDR3 DNA follows: TGTGCCAGCAGCTTGTCCTCCCGGCCCACTGAAGCTTTCTTT.

The V and J genes are TRBV12-3 or TRBV12-4 and TRBJ1-4, with a tentative D call TRBD1 (5 bases). Trimming cost V 8 bases and J 4 bases, with 11 bases left between them. The CDR3 has 13 residues. The CDR3 region is CASQRGINEKLFF. The CDR3 nucleotides are TGTGCCAGCCAAAGGGGAATTAATGAAAAACTGTTTTTT.

About this clonotype: One base away lies a much larger clone, so this may be a sequencing read error. The chain has TRBV5-1 and TRBJ2-5, with D possibly TRBD1 on 6 matching bases. The end of the DNA aligns better with TRBJ2-7, so the J call may be wrong. Germline values: CDR1 SGHRS, CDR2 YFSETQ. This CDR3 spans 15 amino acids. The DNA of the CDR3 is TGCGCCAGCAGCTTTTCCGGGACACCCTCCTGCGAGCAGTACTTC. Translated, it gives CASSFSGTPSCEQYF.